This T cell receptor beta chain appears in the sequencing data of a study of blood T cells in healthy people across ages. Whole-study context: About one barcoded beta molecule per two T cells was captured by template switching.

CDR1 SEHNR and CDR2 FQNEAQ come from the germline V gene (reference sequence). The J segment lost 3 bases and the V segment lost 5 bases, leaving 6 bases of the junction unmatched. The CDR3 length is 16 residues. Points from the study as a whole: Researchers deemed the diversity estimates from one million T cells underestimates.

The second PCR ran about 6 to 11 cycles with a sample-barcoded 5' primer and J-beta primers. TCRdb recomputed calls from the 5' RACE reads with MiXCR, one row per CDR3 protein. This sample has about 640,000 distinct CDR3 sequences, with 25% to 35% found just once. About this clonotype itself: Antigen unknown.

The specimen was blood. V gene TRBV7-9 combines with J gene TRBJ2-4; 11 nucleotides align to TRBD2. The clonotype originates from a woman at least 80 years old in good health. Here the CDR3 reads CASSGTSGGNKNIQYF. As DNA, the CDR3 is TGTGCCAGCAGCGGCACTAGCGGGGGAAACAAAAACATTCAGTACTTC.